Each of the 18 T cell receptor beta chains below was sequenced from the same sample in a study of naive and memory T cell subsets. An equimolar mix of two oligonucleotides served as the beta constant-region primer for TRBC1 and TRBC2. MiXCR was run by TCRdb on the UMI-ligation and nested PCR reads, yielding one entry per CDR3 protein. The repertoire holds roughly 140,000 distinct CDR3 sequences, 17% seen once, with roughly 0.13% in the top ten. What was sequenced was naive CD4+ T cells from blood. These receptors originate from a human donor in good health.

The chain recombines TRBV4-2 with TRBJ2-2, with D unclear. The germline CDR1 and CDR2 sequences are LGHNA and YNFKEQ. This CDR3 spans 15 amino acids. With 1 base removed from V and 0 bases from J, the gap between germline ends came to 6 bases. This chain's CDR3 is CASSQVGANTGELFF. In nucleotides, the CDR3 is TGTGCCAGCAGCCAAGTTGGTGCGAACACCGGGGAGCTGTTTTTT.

V and J are TRBV20-1 and TRBJ2-1; 11 bases line up with TRBD2. The CDR3 extends over 12 amino acids. The germline gives CDR1 DFQATT, CDR2 SNEGSKA (reference sequence). The trim removed 6 bases at V and 15 bases at J, leaving 10 bases unmatched. The CDR3 sequence: CSAPPRLAGMFF. CDR3 DNA: TGCAGTGCCCCTCCCCGACTAGCGGGAATGTTCTTC.

The chain combines TRBV29-1 with TRBJ1-3; 7 bases match TRBD1. Germline-derived CDR1 and CDR2 are SQVTM and ANQGSEA. The CDR3 is 11 amino acids. Trimming cost V 7 bases and J 3 bases; bases outside gene matches: 0. The CDR3 sequence is CSGDSGNTIYF. In DNA, the CDR3 is TGCAGCGGGGACAGTGGAAACACCATATATTTT.

The chain employs TRBV7-9 and TRBJ1-5; tentatively, D is TRBD1 (5 bases). The CDR3 runs 15 residues. V dropped 2 bases and J dropped 2 bases, with 10 bases sitting between them. Germline V gives CDR1 SEHNR, CDR2 FQNEAQ (reference sequence). CDR3 sequence (DNA): TGTGCCAGCAGCTTAACGGGGGTGGGCAATCAGCCCCAGCATTTT. This gives the protein CASSLTGVGNQPQHF.

This clonotype was seen a handful of times. The chain recombines TRBV7-9 with TRBJ2-2; D might be TRBD1 (5 bases). Trimming stripped 6 bases from V and 7 bases from J, with 18 bases between. CDR1 and CDR2 from the germline V gene are SEHNR and FQNEAQ (reference sequence). The CDR3 length is 15 residues. For the CDR3, the DNA is TGTGCCAGCAGGCAGGGTGGAAATCTACACGGGGAGCTGTTTTTT. This codes for CASRQGGNLHGELFF.

In this sample, this clonotype turned up a few times. The gene calls are TRBV10-3 and TRBJ2-3; 9 bases are shared with TRBD2. CDR1 is ENHRY and CDR2 is SYGVKD in the germline V gene. V lost 4 bases, J lost 3 bases, and 2 bases stayed unmatched. The CDR3 is 14 residues long. This chain's CDR3 is CAISGAGGTDTQYF. The CDR3 bases are TGTGCCATCAGTGGAGCGGGAGGAACAGATACGCAGTATTTT.

This sequence joins TRBV7-6 and TRBJ2-6; D unresolved. The germline V and J ends were trimmed by 5 bases and 0 bases, with 11 bases remaining between them. The CDR3 consists of 16 residues. Germline-derived CDR1 and CDR2 are SGHVS and FNYEAQ. This chain's CDR3 is CASSQSSISGANVLTF. CDR3 nucleotides: TGTGCCAGCAGCCAGTCCAGTATCTCTGGGGCCAACGTCCTGACTTTC.

This clonotype turned up a few times. The gene calls are TRBV18 and TRBJ2-2; 7 bases are a match to TRBD1. Per germline, CDR1 KGHSH and CDR2 LQKENI. The junction had 7 bases not matched to a gene; V was cut back by 1 base and J by 5 bases. The CDR3 contains 16 residues. The DNA of the CDR3 is TGTGCCAGCTCACCACGGCCTACCAGGGGGACCGGGGAGCTGTTTTTT. It codes for CASSPRPTRGTGELFF.

The V gene is TRBV28, the J gene TRBJ2-7, with TRBD2 as a possible D gene (6 bases). The V gene lost 4 bases and the J gene lost 0 bases, with 7 bases spanning the gap. CDR3 size: 13 residues. Germline CDR1 and CDR2: MDHEN and SYDVKM. As DNA, the CDR3 is TGTGCCAGCAGTTCGCGGGGCTCCTACGAGCAGTACTTC. This codes for CASSSRGSYEQYF.

V gene TRBV2 combines with J gene TRBJ1-2; D gene unclear. CDR3 length equals 11 residues. The V gene lost 3 bases and the J gene lost 7 bases, with 6 bases spanning the gap. CDR1 is SNHLY and CDR2 is FYNNEI in the germline V gene. CDR3 sequence reads: CASSELSGYTF. The CDR3 DNA sequence: TGTGCCAGCAGTGAGTTGAGTGGCTACACCTTC.

This clonotype has more than one count but fewer than ten. The V gene is TRBV6-1, the J gene TRBJ2-1, with D unclear. Germline V gene sequence: CDR1 MNHNS, CDR2 SASEGT. V was pared by 6 bases and J by 2 bases, with 8 bases between. The length of the CDR3 is 13 residues. CDR3 nucleotides: TGTGCCAGCAGCGCTGGTCCCTACAATGAGCAGTTCTTC. It translates to CASSAGPYNEQFF.

V is TRBV6-2 or TRBV6-3 and J is TRBJ1-5; TRBD1 is a possible D gene (5 bases). Between the trimmed V and J ends, which lost 4 bases and 4 bases, there was a span of 14 bases. Germline CDR1 reads MNHEY; CDR2 reads SVGEGT. The length of the CDR3 is 15 residues. CDR3 DNA: TGTGCCAGCAGTTCCCATCAGGGTTCAAATCAGCCCCAGCATTTT. Protein sequence: CASSSHQGSNQPQHF.

This chain connects TRBV12-3 or TRBV12-4 to TRBJ1-5; 12 bases line up with TRBD1. CDR3 length: 16 amino acids. J lost 7 bases, V lost 5 bases, and 9 bases had no gene match. The DNA of the CDR3 is TGTGCCAGCAGTCAAGGGACAGGGGGCGCCGGGCAGCCCCAGCATTTT. Translating gives CASSQGTGGAGQPQHF.

This clonotype was seen only a few times. The CDR3 is CASSLSSTYNEQFF. The CDR3 bases are TGTGCCAGCAGCTTATCCTCAACCTACAATGAGCAGTTCTTC. The rearrangement links TRBV7-2 to TRBJ2-1; D uncertain. V dropped 2 bases and J dropped 2 bases, with 7 bases sitting between them. Germline values: CDR1 SGHTA, CDR2 FQGNSA. The CDR3 is 14 amino acids.

At least ten counts were recorded for this clonotype. J is TRBJ2-1 and V is TRBV30; 8 nucleotides line up with TRBD2. V lost 4 bases, J lost 12 bases, and 20 bases stayed unmatched. In germline, CDR1 is GTSNPN, CDR2 SVGIG (reference sequence). CDR3 length equals 16 residues. CDR3 amino acids: CAWTPTSGLQPGRQFF. The CDR3, as DNA: TGTGCCTGGACCCCAACTAGCGGCCTTCAACCCGGGAGGCAGTTCTTC.

V usage is TRBV11-2 and J usage is TRBJ2-2; 8 bases are a match to TRBD2. Looked up from germline, CDR1 is SGHAT and CDR2 is FQNNGV. The CDR3 has 16 amino acids. J was trimmed by 4 bases and V by 3 bases; bases with no gene match: 7. As DNA, the CDR3 is TGTGCCAGCAGCTTCACCGGGGGGGCAGGCACCGGGGAGCTGTTTTTT. Amino acids: CASSFTGGAGTGELFF.

This rearrangement joins TRBV9 to TRBJ2-1; perhaps TRBD1 as D (5 bases). V lost 6 bases to trimming and J lost 7 bases, with 17 bases between them. The CDR3 length is 14 residues. Per germline, CDR1 SGDLS and CDR2 YYNGEE. The CDR3 DNA sequence: TGTGCCAGCACCCCAGGGCCTCTGGGGAATGAGCAGTTCTTC. It encodes CASTPGPLGNEQFF.

The J gene is TRBJ2-7, the V gene TRBV6-6; a possible D gene is TRBD2 (5 bases). V lost 6 bases to trimming and J lost 4 bases, with 28 bases between them. This CDR3 spans 18 amino acids. Germline lookup yields CDR1 MNHNY and CDR2 SVGAGI (reference sequence). The DNA for the CDR3 is TGTGCCAGCAGCAACAACTTACTCGGGGTTGATCCTTGGTACGAGCAGTACTTC. Its protein is CASSNNLLGVDPWYEQYF.